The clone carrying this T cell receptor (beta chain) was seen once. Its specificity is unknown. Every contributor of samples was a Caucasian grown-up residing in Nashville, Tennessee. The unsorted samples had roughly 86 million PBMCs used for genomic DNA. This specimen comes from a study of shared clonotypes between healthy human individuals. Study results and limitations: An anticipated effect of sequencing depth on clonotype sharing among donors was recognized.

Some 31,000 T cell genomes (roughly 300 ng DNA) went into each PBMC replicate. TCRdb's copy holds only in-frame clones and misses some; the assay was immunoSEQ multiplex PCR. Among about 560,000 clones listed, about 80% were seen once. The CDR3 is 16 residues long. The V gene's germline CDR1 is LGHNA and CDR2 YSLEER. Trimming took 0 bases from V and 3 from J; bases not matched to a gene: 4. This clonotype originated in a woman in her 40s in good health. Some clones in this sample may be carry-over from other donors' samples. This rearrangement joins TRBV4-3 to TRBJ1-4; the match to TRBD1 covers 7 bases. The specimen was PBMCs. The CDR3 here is CASSQDQGGANEKLFF. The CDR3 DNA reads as TGCGCCAGCAGCCAAGATCAGGGGGGGGCTAATGAAAAACTGTTTTTT.